This TCR beta chain was sequenced during a study of cytomegalovirus exposure and HLA in healthy donors. Study outcomes and limitations: Diagnosis of cytomegalovirus status made by the classifier reportedly showed high specificity and sensitivity. A few of the chains that were CMV-associated were confirmed in vitro to be specific for CMV antigens.

The data were produced by immunoSEQ multiplex PCR, yet TCRdb's version contains in-frame clones alone and is incomplete. The sample contains under 150,000 clones, 88% of which appear only once. To note about this clone: Its antigen is unknown.

V was clipped by 4 bases and J by 7 bases; unmatched bases: 8. This CDR3 has 14 residues. Germline assignment: CDR1 SGHNT and CDR2 YYREEE (reference sequence). The sequence was collected from a woman between 18 and 29 years old in good health and CMV-seropositive. The gene calls are TRBV5-4 and TRBJ2-1; 7 positions match TRBD2. Specimen: PBMCs. This chain's CDR3 is CASSPWREYNEQFF. Here the CDR3 DNA reads TGTGCCAGCAGCCCCTGGCGGGAGTATAATGAGCAGTTCTTC.